This T cell receptor (beta chain) was profiled in a study of tumor-infiltrating lymphocytes in primary liver carcinoma. General study findings and limits: About 7.5-25% of top clones, no more, were shared by all five regions. Tumor specimens were characterized by a significantly higher top-250-clone fraction than blood (p = 0.039). Overlap between tumor regions exceeded overlap of tumor with adjacent tissue or blood.

Both RNA and DNA were isolated together from about 20-30 mg of bulk tissue that had not been sorted. No patient had received treatment, and all had chronic HBV infection. A constant-region primer served to make TCR beta cDNA from approximately 490 ng total RNA. Libraries covering TCR beta were generated through three nested multiplex PCR rounds (using a slightly modified ARM-PCR). One entry per CDR3 protein, called by TCRdb with MiXCR from the multiplex PCR reads. The table shows more than 20,000 distinct CDR3 sequences, with 65% to 85% occurring only once. This clonotype has ten or more counts. Its antigen is still unknown. The sequencing sample was made of liver tumor tissue from sampling region 1. Subset of the sample: tumor region T1, superior pole. This sequence originates from a man aged 35 to 55 with primary liver carcinoma and hepatitis B virus infection.

CDR3 in amino acids: CSAQTGTGLWGTQYF. In DNA form, the CDR3 reads TGCAGTGCCCAGACGGGGACAGGGCTATGGGGGACCCAGTACTTC. This chain connects TRBV20-1 to TRBJ2-5; 9 bases map to TRBD1. The germline gives CDR1 DFQATT, CDR2 SNEGSKA (reference sequence). The CDR3 spans 15 residues. V lost 6 bases to trimming and J lost 7 bases; unmatched junction nucleotides: 15.